The source of this TCR beta chain is a study of regulatory T cells in long-lasting Graves disease. General observations from the study: The sample size was small, and this may have reduced accuracy.

Many counts were recorded for this clonotype. What it recognizes is unknown. To make TCR beta libraries, researchers used iRepertoire HTBI primers and Arm-PCR of CDR3 regions. One entry per CDR3 protein results from TCRdb running MiXCR on the multiplex PCR reads. The sample yields 390,000 or so distinct CDR3 sequences, roughly 20% seen once. Specified time point: persistent/refractory GD, antithyroid drugs over 5 years with positive TRAb. RNA from PBMCs was the source of the TCR library. Trimming took off 6 bases at V and 5 bases at J, with 19 bases between the two ends. The CDR3 loop spans 16 amino acids. CDR1 is MDHEN, CDR2 SYDVKM, per germline.

This sample comprised peripheral blood mononuclear cells (PBMCs), obtained when the disease was refractory, from a patient treated with antithyroid drugs. This TCR derives from a woman in her 40s with Graves disease. J is TRBJ2-2 and V is TRBV28; maybe TRBD1 (6 bases). The CDR3: CASSKGGTGLTGELFF. The CDR3, as DNA: TGTGCCAGCAGCAAAGGGGGAACAGGGCTAACCGGGGAGCTGTTTTTT.